These T cell receptor beta chains were read from a single sample in a study of blood T cell repertoires in COVID-19. Sequenced by immunoSEQ multiplex PCR; TCRdb stores in-frame clones only, minus some. This sample has 250,000 to 300,000 clones, with 86% found just once. Sequenced sample: peripheral blood. The receptor source for this set is a man aged 18 to 30 with active or convalescent COVID-19. Each CDR3 is given with its conserved first and last residue. D genes are given only for firm matches. Some rows have no size entry. The others give once, few or many, or a class for an expanded clone.

clone size	D gene	J gene	V gene	CDR3 DNA	CDR3 protein
few	TRBD1	TRBJ2-1	TRBV30	TGTGCCTGGAGTGGTACAGGGGTGGGTGAGCAGTTCTTC	CAWSGTGVGEQFF
-	-	TRBJ1-6	TRBV7-9	TGTGCCAGCAGCCCAAGTCTGGGGGCTTCACCCCTCCACTTT	CASSPSLGASPLHF
-	-	TRBJ2-7	TRBV30	TGTGCCTGGAGTTTAGGGGGGGGCTCCTACGAGCAGTACTTC	CAWSLGGGSYEQYF
-	-	TRBJ1-6	TRBV7-8	TGTGCCAGCAGCTTGAGGCAGGGAGGTTCACCCCTCCACTTT	CASSLRQGGSPLHF
-	TRBD2	TRBJ2-1	TRBV5-5	TGTGCCAGCAGCTTGTTCGCGGGAGAGGTCAATGAGCAGTTCTTC	CASSLFAGEVNEQFF
-	-	TRBJ2-7	TRBV11-2	TGTGCCAGCAGCTTACTCACTACCCCCTACGAGCAGTACTTC	CASSLLTTPYEQYF
-	-	TRBJ1-2	TRBV24-1	TGTGCCCCCAATATATCCTATGGCTACACCTTC	CAPNISYGYTF
-	TRBD1	TRBJ2-2	TRBV18	TGTGCCAGCTCACCACCGGGGACAGGGGGTTCCGGGGAGCTGTTTTTT	CASSPPGTGGSGELFF
once	TRBD1	TRBJ2-5	TRBV11-3	TGTGCCAGCAGCCCATGGGATGTAGGGGGCAGAGAGACCCAGTACTTC	CASSPWDVGGRETQYF
-	-	TRBJ1-1	TRBV11-3	TGTGCCAGCAGCTTGCGCACTGAAGCTTTCTTT	CASSLRTEAFF
-	TRBD2	TRBJ2-5	TRBV4-1	TGCGCCAGCAGCCAAAGGAGAGAGGGCGGGAGGAGCCAAGAGACCCAGTACTTC	CASSQRREGGRSQETQYF
many	-	TRBJ2-5	TRBV7-9	TGTGCCAGCAGCGAAGACAGCAAAGAGACCCAGTACTTC	CASSEDSKETQYF
-	TRBD1	TRBJ1-2	TRBV5-4	TGTGCCAGCAGCTTGGCCGACAGGGAAGGCTACACCTTC	CASSLADREGYTF
-	-	TRBJ1-1	TRBV19	TGTGCCAGTAGTAACCGGGAGAACACTGAAGCTTTCTTT	CASSNRENTEAFF
-	-	TRBJ2-7	TRBV9	TGTGCCAGCAGCGTAGGCGCGGGCCCCTACGAGCAGTACTTC	CASSVGAGPYEQYF
many	TRBD1	TRBJ2-3	TRBV7-9	TGTGCCAGCAGCTTCGGACAGGGTGAAGGAGATACGCAGTATTTT	CASSFGQGEGDTQYF
-	-	TRBJ2-7	TRBV5-8	TGTGCCAGCAGCTGGGAGTCAAGAGACACTGCGTACTTC	CASSWESRDTAYF
-	TRBD1	TRBJ2-7	TRBV10-3	TGTGCCATCCAGACAGGGGTTTCGGGCGAGCAGTACTTC	CAIQTGVSGEQYF
once	TRBD1	TRBJ1-2	TRBV29-1	TGCAGCGCTGGGGAACAGGGGGAAGCCTATGGCTACACCTTC	CSAGEQGEAYGYTF
-	-	TRBJ1-2	TRBV5-1	TGCGCCAGCAGCTTATCCGGGACACGATATGGCTACACCTTC	CASSLSGTRYGYTF
once	-	TRBJ2-5	TRBV11-2	TGTGCCAGCAGCAACTCCCGACAGACCCGACAAGAGACCCAGTACTTC	CASSNSRQTRQETQYF
-	TRBD1	TRBJ1-3	TRBV28	TGTGCCAGCACGTCAGGGGGCTGGAACACCATATATTTT	CASTSGGWNTIYF
once	-	TRBJ2-5	TRBV7-6	TGTGCCAGCAGCTTTGCGCCAGGGTACCAAGAGACCCAGTACTTC	CASSFAPGYQETQYF
-	-	TRBJ2-1	TRBV7-3	-	CASSVGPGLAGYNEQFF
-	-	TRBJ2-7	TRBV12-2	TGTGCAAGTCGCTCACCATTTGGGACTAGCGGTGTCTACGAGCAGTACTTC	CASRSPFGTSGVYEQYF